The 10 T cell receptor beta chains given below trace back to one sample, sequenced in a study of OX40 agonist ivuxolimab in advanced cancers. Libraries were prepared by immunoSEQ multiplex PCR; TCRdb keeps only in-frame clonotypes and omits some of them. The data hold some 85,000 clones, with about 90% observed a single time. The sample in question was CD4+ or CD8+ T cells sorted from blood, obtained in a trial of the OX40 agonist ivuxolimab. Receptor source: an adult with an advanced solid tumor such as melanoma, head and neck, liver or kidney cancer.

As DNA, the CDR3 is TGTGCCAGCAGCTTGGGAACTAGCGACACAGATACGCAGTATTTT. Encoded protein: CASSLGTSDTDTQYF. J is TRBJ2-3 and V is TRBV11-3; 7 nucleotides agree with TRBD2. Trimming at V came to 3 bases and at J to 2 bases, leaving 5 bases not matched to a gene. The CDR3 extends over 15 amino acids. CDR1 is SGHNT and CDR2 is YENEEA in the germline V gene.

With respect to this clone: Germline and junction disagree at one end, which may indicate a read error. The V gene is TRBV5-5, the J gene TRBJ1-2, with TRBD1 identical over 7 bases. Germline V gene data show CDR1 as SGHKS and CDR2 as YYEKEE (reference sequence). The length of the CDR3 is 14 residues. The CDR3 coding sequence is TGTGCCAGCACCTTGGCCACAGGGGACTATGGCTACACCTTC. The encoded protein is CASTLATGDYGYTF.

V and J are TRBV28 and TRBJ2-5, with 8 bases matching TRBD1. With 3 bases clipped from V and 5 bases from J, the junction kept 5 bases outside the gene matches. This CDR3 is built from 14 residues. Germline assignment: CDR1 MDHEN and CDR2 SYDVKM. The CDR3 bases are TGTGCCAGCAGTTTTCAGGGGGCGCGGGAGACCCAGTACTTC. Translated: CASSFQGARETQYF.

The gene calls are TRBV29-1 and TRBJ2-2, with no clear D. V gave up 4 bases and J gave up 7 bases, with 13 bases separating them. Per germline, CDR1 SQVTM and CDR2 ANQGSEA. The length of the CDR3 is 13 residues. CDR3 region: CSVADPPSGELFF. The CDR3 bases are TGCAGCGTTGCAGACCCGCCCAGCGGGGAGCTGTTTTTT.

This clone appeared once. The chain has TRBV4-2 and TRBJ1-4; D may be TRBD1 (5 bases). The V gene lost 0 bases and the J gene lost 15 bases, with 14 bases spanning the gap. CDR3 length: 13 residues. CDR1 is LGHNA and CDR2 is YNFKEQ in the germline V gene. In DNA form, the CDR3 reads TGTGCCAGCAGCCAAGATGTAACAACACAGGTGTTTTTT. The encoded protein is CASSQDVTTQVFF.

This clone was observed once. The gene calls are TRBV25-1 and TRBJ1-2; D unclear. The CDR3 loop spans 13 amino acids. Germline assignment: CDR1 MGHDK and CDR2 SYGVNS. With 6 bases removed from V and 2 bases from J, the gap between germline ends came to 10 bases. The CDR3, as DNA: TGTGCCAGCAGCACAACAGTGAACTATGGCTACACCTTC. Its translation: CASSTTVNYGYTF.

The chain links TRBV30 to TRBJ1-2; D uncertain. There are 11 residues in the CDR3. Per germline, CDR1 GTSNPN and CDR2 SVGIG (reference sequence). Trimming removed 1 base at V and 4 bases at J, with 4 bases between. The CDR3 DNA reads TGTGCCTGGAGTGAAATCTATGGCTACACCTTC. Its protein is CAWSEIYGYTF.

This rearrangement joins TRBV10-1 to TRBJ2-5; 9 positions match TRBD2. V lost 1 base to trimming and J lost 4 bases; unmatched junction nucleotides: 7. Germline assignment: CDR1 WNHNN and CDR2 SYGVQD (reference sequence). The CDR3 has 16 amino acids. The CDR3: CASSELASGVRETQYF. The CDR3 DNA follows: TGCGCCAGCAGTGAGTTGGCTAGCGGGGTAAGAGAGACCCAGTACTTC.

The CDR3 spells CASSFALAGVYEQYF. In DNA, the CDR3 is TGTGCCAGCAGCTTTGCCCTAGCGGGAGTCTACGAGCAGTACTTC. The chain couples TRBV7-2 to TRBJ2-7, with 10 bases that match TRBD2. Germline trimming cut 3 bases from V and 3 bases from J; bases unmatched to any gene: 5. Germline lookup yields CDR1 SGHTA and CDR2 FQGNSA. CDR3 size: 15 residues. Based on the CDR3 plus reference TRBV7-2 and TRBJ2-7, the full variable domain is GAGVSQSPSNKVTEKGKDVELRCDPISGHTALYWYRQSLGQGLEFLIYFQGNSAPDKSGLPSDRFSAERTGGSVSTLTIQRTQQEDSAVYLCASSFALAGVYEQYFGPGTRLTVT.

This chain connects TRBV2 to TRBJ2-3; a weak D match, TRBD1 (6 bases). The CDR3 loop spans 15 amino acids. In germline, CDR1 is SNHLY, CDR2 FYNNEI. V was clipped by 5 bases and J by 0 bases, with 12 bases between them. The DNA for the CDR3 is TGTGCCAGCAGTCCCGACAGGACTAGCACAGATACGCAGTATTTT. Amino acids: CASSPDRTSTDTQYF.